The present TCR beta chain was sequenced within a study of blood T cell repertoires in COVID-19. Study context: The United States, Italy and Spain were the sources of the acute and convalescent COVID-19 samples. Sample material is recorded as cDNA or gDNA derived from T cells, B-cell-depleted T cells, or PBMCs.

Original analysis: Quantification of nucleated cells was approximated via reference gene primer amplification. Produced via immunoSEQ multiplex PCR; TCRdb's table is partial and in-frame only. V and J calls and clone size are those listed in that table; D and trimming were worked out from the DNA. The sample has tens of thousands of clones, around 79% seen once. V was pared by 4 bases and J by 5 bases, with 6 bases of the junction left unmatched. Germline CDR1 reads SGHRS; CDR2 reads YFSETQ. The CDR3 has 14 amino acids. The clonotype originates from a man between 60 and 70 years old with active or convalescent COVID-19. Specimen: peripheral blood. The genes are TRBV5-1 and TRBJ1-2, with 9 bases that match TRBD1. CDR3 in amino acids: CASSEGQGSYGYTF. CDR3 in DNA: TGCGCCAGCAGCGAGGGACAGGGCTCATATGGCTACACCTTC.